This T cell receptor beta chain was recovered during a study of cytomegalovirus exposure and HLA in healthy donors. The primer mix had 60 Vbeta and 13 Jbeta primers. Sequenced by immunoSEQ multiplex PCR; TCRdb stores in-frame clones only, minus some. The data show under 150,000 clones, more than 75% seen once. The J segment lost 3 bases and the V segment lost 6 bases, leaving 9 bases of the junction unmatched. Germline CDR1 and CDR2: MNHNS and SASEGT. This CDR3 region has 15 residues. This sequence joins TRBV6-1 and TRBJ2-3; 7 bases line up with TRBD2. The clonotype comes from a young man in good health and CMV-seronegative. Input material: PBMCs. CDR3 loop: CASSPLSGGTDTQYF. DNA of the CDR3: TGTGCCAGCAGCCCCCTCTCGGGGGGAACAGATACGCAGTATTTT.